This T cell receptor (beta chain) stems from a study of T cell responses to AZD1222 COVID-19 vaccine. Only in-frame clones appear in the TCRdb table, and some are missing; sequencing was by immunoSEQ multiplex PCR. The table records about 140,000 clones, 88% of them present only once. Study observations and caveats: Clonal diversity was possibly underestimated, and white British individuals and females predominated among donors. Unmutated variant regions reportedly attract nearly half of all spike-specific TCRs. Dominant at 160-218 and 743-854, vaccine-associated CD4 TCRs also spanned spike.

Analyses pooled second doses at about 4 or about 12 weeks. As concerns this clone: As yet, its antigen is unknown.

The CDR3 consists of 17 residues. Trimming took 3 bases from V and 10 from J, leaving 25 bases between them. This sample comprised peripheral blood, obtained 28 days after the second AZD1222 dose. The chain recombines TRBV23-1 with TRBJ1-5; D uncertain. Being an ORF, TRBV23-1 has a function that is uncertain. The clonotype originates from an adult who received the AZD1222 COVID-19 vaccine. CDR3 nucleotide sequence: TGCGCCAGCAGTCAGCGCGGGTTGGCATGGTGGCGGCGTCCCCAGCATTTT. It is translated as CASSQRGLAWWRRPQHF.